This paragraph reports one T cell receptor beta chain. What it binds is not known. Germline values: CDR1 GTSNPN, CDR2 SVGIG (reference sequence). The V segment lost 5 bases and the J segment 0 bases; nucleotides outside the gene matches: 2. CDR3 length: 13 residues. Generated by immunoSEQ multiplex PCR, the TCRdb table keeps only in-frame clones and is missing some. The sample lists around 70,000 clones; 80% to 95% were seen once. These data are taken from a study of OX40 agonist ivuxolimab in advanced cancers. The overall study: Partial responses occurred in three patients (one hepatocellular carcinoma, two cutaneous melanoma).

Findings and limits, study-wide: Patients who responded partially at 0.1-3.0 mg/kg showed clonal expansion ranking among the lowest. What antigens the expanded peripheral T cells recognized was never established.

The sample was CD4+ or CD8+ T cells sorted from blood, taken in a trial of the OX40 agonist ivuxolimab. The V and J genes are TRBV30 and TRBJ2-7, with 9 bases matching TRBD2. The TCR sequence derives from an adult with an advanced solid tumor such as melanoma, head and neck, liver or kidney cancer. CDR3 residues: CAWAGGSSYEQYF. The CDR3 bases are TGTGCCTGGGCGGGAGGGAGCTCCTACGAGCAGTACTTC.